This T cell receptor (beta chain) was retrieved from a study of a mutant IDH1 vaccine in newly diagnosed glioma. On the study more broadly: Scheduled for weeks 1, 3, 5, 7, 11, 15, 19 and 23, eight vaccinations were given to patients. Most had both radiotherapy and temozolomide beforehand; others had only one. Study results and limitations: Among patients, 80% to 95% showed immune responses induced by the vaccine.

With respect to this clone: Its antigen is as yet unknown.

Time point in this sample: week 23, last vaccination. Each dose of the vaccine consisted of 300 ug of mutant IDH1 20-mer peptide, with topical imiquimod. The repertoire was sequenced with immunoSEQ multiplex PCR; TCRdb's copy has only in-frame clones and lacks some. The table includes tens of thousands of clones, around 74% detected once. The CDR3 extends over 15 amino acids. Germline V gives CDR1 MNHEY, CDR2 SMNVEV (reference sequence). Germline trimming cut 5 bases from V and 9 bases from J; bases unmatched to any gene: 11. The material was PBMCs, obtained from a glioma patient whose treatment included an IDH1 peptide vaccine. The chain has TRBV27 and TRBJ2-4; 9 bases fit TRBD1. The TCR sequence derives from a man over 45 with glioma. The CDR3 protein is CASSPRGTGLGIQYF. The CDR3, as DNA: TGTGCCAGCAGTCCCCGGGGGACAGGGTTGGGCATTCAGTACTTC.